This record covers a single TCR beta chain. Its antigen has not been determined. No base quality information exists; no much larger clone differs at one position. This sample stems from a study of blood T cell repertoires in COVID-19 (TCRdb year 2020). For context, the study as a whole: Samples covering the acute and convalescent phases of COVID-19 were provided by collaborators in the United States, Italy and Spain. The prospective study material was composed of cDNA or gDNA derived from T cells, B-cell-depleted T cells, or PBMCs. Deeply sampled blood TCRbeta repertoires from subjects exposed to, actively infected with, or recovered from COVID-19 were included in the dataset. The repertoires were made available in a free public database intended to serve as a resource for research on the immune response to SARS-CoV-2. Samples came from the ongoing ImmuneRACE study (first 160 participants) plus 1,254 subjects from 6 global collaborators. Sample metadata almost always included a de-identified subject ID, COVID-19 status, age in years and sex. Where available, HLA class I and class II types were obtained from metadata supplied by the sample provider rather than from assay-based typing. Summary of the overall study and its limitations: Clinical and demographic metadata were provided uncurated, with the amount varying by source and participant.

The collaborating institutions used their own protocols to collect whole blood in K2EDTA tubes. For TCRbeta analysis, collaborator samples were shipped as frozen whole blood, as isolated PBMCs, or as DNA extracted from either sample type. The CDR3 goes from the cysteine to the phenylalanine over 17 residues. CDR3 DNA is the only sequence kept; it has 51 bases, read in frame from the first base. The germline V gene (reference sequence) supplies CDR1 LGHDT and CDR2 YNNKEL. Germline trimming amounts to 6 bases on V and 3 bases on J, with 11 as the count of junction bases outside the gene matches. TCRbeta CDR3 regions were amplified from genomic DNA by means of the immunoSEQ Assay, a bias-controlled multiplex PCR. In the authors' own workflow: The number of nucleated cells in each sample was estimated by amplification of reference gene primers within the assay. To quantify the absolute abundance of each unique TCRbeta CDR3 rearrangement, sequence reads were collapsed and filtered. Productive Simpson clonality was computed per sample as the square root of Simpson's diversity index over productive rearrangements. TCRdb retrieved this table from immuneACCESS and kept in-frame rearrangements only. Not all clones are present; in checked studies, unresolved V genes account for under half, and no reason is known for the remainder. That table is the source of V, J and clone size, and D and trimming were worked out from the DNA. Present in this sample are more than 50,000 clones, approximately 91% of which were seen just once. Around 1.5% of the sample comes from the top ten.

The V and J genes are TRBV3-1 (or the pseudogene TRBV3-2) and TRBJ1-1; 12 junctional bases match TRBD1. This clonotype was sampled from a human donor in a cohort sampled during active COVID-19. The sample comprised peripheral blood. The CDR3 reads as follows: CASSPGTGGLYDTEAFF. The DNA sequence follows: TGTGCCAGCAGTCCCGGGACAGGGGGCTTGTACGACACTGAAGCTTTCTTT.